The 6 T cell receptor beta chains presented below share a single source sample, sequenced in a study of patients and donors after allogeneic stem cell transplantation. TCRdb processed the RT-PCR reads anew with MiXCR; each CDR3 protein has one entry. The repertoire includes about 160,000 distinct CDR3 sequences, 30% of them detected once, and around 3.2% sits in the top ten. The material sequenced was blood, either unsorted or a sorted T cell fraction (not recorded which). The source is a human donor who was either an allogeneic HSCT recipient or a stem cell or donor lymphocyte infusion donor (not recorded which). It is not recorded whose cells these are; they may come from a transplant donor.

This clonotype has a handful of counts. The rearrangement uses TRBV10-1 and TRBJ2-1; D tentatively reads TRBD1 or TRBD2 (5 bases each). The CDR3 is 13 amino acids. Trimming took off 6 bases at V and 8 bases at J, with 14 bases between the two ends. Germline V lookup: CDR1 WNHNN, CDR2 SYGVQD (reference sequence). CDR3 amino acids: CASRKGRDDEQFF. As DNA, the CDR3 is TGCGCCAGCAGGAAAGGAAGGGACGATGAGCAGTTCTTC.

There are a few counts of this clonotype. This chain uses TRBV20-1 with TRBJ1-5, with D tentatively TRBD1 (6 bases). Germline V gene sequence: CDR1 DFQATT, CDR2 SNEGSKA (reference sequence). CDR3 length equals 15 residues. The V end was cut by 3 bases, the J end by 1 base, with 13 bases between. CDR3 in DNA: TGCAGTGCTAGCCTCACAGGGTTAAGCAATCAGCCCCAGCATTTT. The encoded protein is CSASLTGLSNQPQHF.

This clonotype has a handful of counts. V is TRBV29-1 and J is TRBJ2-5; 8 positions match TRBD1. The germline gives CDR1 SQVTM, CDR2 ANQGSEA. Unmatched junction bases numbered 6, after V lost 4 bases and J lost 5 bases. The CDR3 covers 13 residues. For the CDR3, the DNA is TGCAGCGTTGTAACGGACAGGGACGAGACCCAGTACTTC. This sequence encodes CSVVTDRDETQYF.

This clonotype was observed a few times. This sequence joins TRBV27 and TRBJ2-3, with D hard to call. The ends were cut back, 0 bases at V and 6 bases at J, with 25 bases in the middle. The length of the CDR3 is 19 residues. In germline, CDR1 is MNHEY, CDR2 SMNVEV (reference sequence). The DNA of the CDR3 is TGTGCCAGCAGTTTATCCTACCTTATACAGATGCAAACTGGGGATACGCAGTATTTT. Amino acids: CASSLSYLIQMQTGDTQYF.

This clonotype was observed at least ten times. CDR3 sequence reads: CASSLAEYGYTF. The CDR3, as DNA: TGTGCCAGCAGCCTGGCGGAGTATGGCTACACCTTC. V is TRBV12-3 or TRBV12-4 and J is TRBJ1-2; the D is unclear. Trimming took 6 bases from V and 5 from J, leaving 10 bases between them. The CDR3 length is 12 residues.

The chain joins TRBV7-9 to TRBJ1-3; 7 bases line up with TRBD1. V shed 3 bases, J shed 4 bases, and the junction held 6 bases outside the gene matches. Germline V gene lookup returns CDR1 SEHNR and CDR2 FQNEAQ (reference sequence). The CDR3 spans 15 residues. The CDR3 here is CASSLRGTAGNTIYF. For the CDR3, the DNA is TGTGCCAGCAGCTTGAGGGGGACAGCGGGAAACACCATATATTTT.